This TCR beta chain was found in a study of T cells expressing NK-cell markers. Background on the study: Among eight sequenced donors, seven carried HCMV seropositivity while one was seronegative.

The CDR3 totals 15 residues. Germline V gene sequence: CDR1 SGHAT, CDR2 FQNNGV. With UMIs, 5'RACE template switching was used to make TCR beta cDNA. TCRdb re-called the 5' RACE reads and shows each CDR3 protein once, DNA omitted. This sample's table has about 440,000 distinct CDR3 sequences. Findings of the study overall: The study found dominant NKG2C+ clonotypes at roughly 1.0-7.0% of CD8+ T cells in about six donors. Topping the CD3+CD56-NKG2C+ fraction as well were these clonotypes, in a few donors.

Of note for this clonotype: Its target is unknown.

This sequence joins TRBV11-2 and TRBJ2-1; TCRdb lists TRBD2, though no DNA is available to test this call. The receptor was derived from a woman between 18 and 70 years old in good health. Specimen: blood T cells: a sorted CD56 or NKG2C T cell subset, CD4+ or CD8+ T cells, or bulk PBMC T cells (not recorded which). CDR3 residues: CASSLIAGTYNEQFF.